The rows below give T cell receptor beta chains drawn from one sample of a study of OX40 agonist ivuxolimab in advanced cancers. TCRdb keeps only in-frame clones here, not all; method: immunoSEQ multiplex PCR. The repertoire holds some 44,000 clones, with about 86% as singletons. The sample consisted of CD4+ or CD8+ T cells sorted from blood, taken in a trial of the OX40 agonist ivuxolimab. These receptors came from an adult with an advanced solid tumor such as melanoma, head and neck, liver or kidney cancer. Both conserved end residues are part of each CDR3. Fields, in order: V gene, CDR3 protein.

TRBV7-9 CASSPTSGSLADTQYF
TRBV7-8 CASSLVRKSNEQFF
TRBV28 CASRTGTGDEKLFF
TRBV6-1 CASSESRYGPGDTQYF
TRBV4-2 CASSANDWGGTGELFF
TRBV7-5 CVRSLVSNQPQHF
TRBV13 CASSFGGPRRKAEAFF
TRBV18 CASSPRDVAEAFF
TRBV7-9 CASSPTSHTGELFF
TRBV7-2 CASSRTGSTGELFF
TRBV7-8 CASSLISRGELFF
TRBV4-1 CASSPKGLYGTEAFF
TRBV5-5 CASELERGTGELFF
TRBV5-4 CASRPTSGRVATDTQYF
TRBV9 CASSVGWGGGGEGTQYF
TRBV7-2 CASSLDGGGAKEQFF
TRBV5-1 CASSLALPTGVGANVLTF